The 8 T cell receptor beta chains given below trace back to one sample, sequenced in a study of blood T cells in healthy people across ages. Then a second PCR, running about 6 to 12 cycles, was carried out with a sample-barcoded 5' primer and a J-beta primer mix. One entry per CDR3 protein, called by TCRdb with MiXCR from the 5' RACE reads. This table holds 600,000 to 850,000 distinct CDR3 sequences, roughly 25% found once. The same sample was also studied in work on T cells of mothers and their children.

The specimen was blood. The receptors derive from a boy younger than 18 in good health.

The chain links TRBV5-1 to TRBJ2-5; D is tentatively TRBD1 or TRBD2 (5 bases each). CDR1 SGHRS and CDR2 YFSETQ come from the germline V gene. Deletions cut 3 bases from V and 2 bases from J, with 11 bases between. CDR3 size: 14 residues. The CDR3: CASSWDGAQETQYF. For the CDR3, the DNA is TGCGCCAGCAGCTGGGACGGGGCTCAAGAGACCCAGTACTTC.

This clonotype was counted only a few times. The gene calls are TRBV29-1 and TRBJ2-7, with D tentatively TRBD1 (5 bases). V shed 3 bases and J shed 3 bases, with 15 bases lying between them. CDR3 size: 14 residues. The germline V gene has CDR1 SQVTM and CDR2 ANQGSEA. The CDR3: CSVEFSGSNYEQYF. The CDR3 bases are TGCAGCGTTGAGTTTTCAGGGTCTAACTACGAGCAGTACTTC.

This clonotype was counted between two and nine times. The chain couples TRBV6-1 to TRBJ1-4; D is ambiguous. This CDR3 is 17 amino acids long. V lost 8 bases, J lost 8 bases, and 27 bases lay in between. The germline V gene has CDR1 MNHNS and CDR2 SASEGT. The CDR3 region is CASARALGRLEREKLFF. The CDR3 DNA follows: TGTGCCAGCGCTAGGGCCCTAGGGCGCCTAGAAAGAGAAAAACTGTTTTTT.

The sample holds a few counts of this clonotype. Relative to the germline gene, one junction end is altered; a read error may explain this. The chain uses TRBV20-1 and TRBJ2-5, with D hard to call. Germline V gene lookup returns CDR1 DFQATT and CDR2 SNEGSKA (reference sequence). The CDR3 contains 14 residues. For the CDR3, the DNA is TGCAGTGCTACTAGAATGGCGAACCAGGAGACCCAGTACTTC. Its protein product is CSATRMANQETQYF.

The V call is TRBV2, the J call TRBJ2-3, with 7 bases matching TRBD2. Germline V gene sequence: CDR1 SNHLY, CDR2 FYNNEI. The length of the CDR3 is 14 residues. V gave up 7 bases and J gave up 6 bases; unmatched junction bases: 10. This CDR3 reads CASISAGVRDTQYF. CDR3 DNA sequence: TGTGCCAGCATATCTGCGGGGGTGAGGGATACGCAGTATTTT.

This clonotype was detected many times. V usage is TRBV29-1 and J usage is TRBJ1-4; no reliable D call. The CDR3 is 12 residues long. Trimming cost V 0 bases and J 4 bases, with 3 bases left between them. The germline gives CDR1 SQVTM, CDR2 ANQGSEA. CDR3 in amino acids: CSVEDDNEKLFF. CDR3 coding DNA: TGCAGCGTTGAAGATGATAATGAAAAACTGTTTTTT.

V gene TRBV7-8 combines with J gene TRBJ2-7, with D perhaps assigned TRBD1 or TRBD2 (6 bases each). This CDR3 is built from 16 residues. Trimming shortened V by 3 bases and J by 4 bases, and 19 bases separated the two germline ends. In germline, CDR1 is SGHVS, CDR2 FQNEAQ. This chain's CDR3 is CASSLKGGLMNYEQYF. CDR3 nucleotide sequence: TGTGCCAGCAGCTTGAAGGGGGGCCTGATGAATTACGAGCAGTACTTC. Full variable domain (outside the CDR3, taken from reference TRBV7-8 and TRBJ2-7): GAGVSQSPRYKVAKRGQDVALRCDPISGHVSLFWYQQALGQGPEFLTYFQNEAQLDKSGLPSDRFFAERPEGSVSTLKIQRTQQEDSAVYLCASSLKGGLMNYEQYFGPGTRLTVT.

This clonotype was seen a few times. CDR3 in DNA: TGTGCCAGCAGCGGAACTAGCGGGGGGGCCGGTACGCAGTATTTT. It encodes CASSGTSGGAGTQYF. The gene calls are TRBV2 and TRBJ2-3; 13 bases match TRBD2. The CDR3 has 15 residues. Germline V gene lookup returns CDR1 SNHLY and CDR2 FYNNEI. V was pared by 6 bases and J by 8 bases, with 8 bases of the junction left unmatched.